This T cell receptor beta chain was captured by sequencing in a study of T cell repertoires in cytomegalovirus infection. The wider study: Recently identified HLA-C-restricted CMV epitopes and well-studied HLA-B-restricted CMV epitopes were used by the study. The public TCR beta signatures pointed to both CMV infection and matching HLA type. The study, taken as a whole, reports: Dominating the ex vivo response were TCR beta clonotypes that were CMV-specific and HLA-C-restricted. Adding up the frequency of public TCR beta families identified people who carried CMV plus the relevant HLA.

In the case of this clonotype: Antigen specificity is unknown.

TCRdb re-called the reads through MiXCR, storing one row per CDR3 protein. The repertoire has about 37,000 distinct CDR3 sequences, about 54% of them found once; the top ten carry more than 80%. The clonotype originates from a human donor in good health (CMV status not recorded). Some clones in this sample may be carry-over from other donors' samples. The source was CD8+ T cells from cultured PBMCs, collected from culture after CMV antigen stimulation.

In nucleotides, the CDR3 is TGTGCCAGCAGTTTACGCCGGGACGGCTATGGCTACACCTTC. Its translation is CASSLRRDGYGYTF. The chain is built from TRBV27 and TRBJ1-2; perhaps TRBD1 as D (5 bases). CDR1 and CDR2 from the germline V gene are MNHEY and SMNVEV (reference sequence). CDR3 length: 14 amino acids. Trimming took 2 bases from V and 4 from J, leaving 11 bases between them.